The 29 T cell receptor beta chains below all came from one sample that was sequenced in a study of T cells after yellow fever vaccination. MiXCR, applied by TCRdb to the 5' RACE reads, yields one record per CDR3 protein. The data contain approximately 350,000 distinct CDR3 sequences, around 10% of them seen just once; the ten biggest clones take up around 20%. The specimen was PBMCs, collected on the day of the first yellow fever vaccination. Receptors originate from a man in his late teens or twenties who received the YFV17D yellow fever vaccine.

In regard to this clonotype: Germline and junction disagree at one end, which may indicate a read error. The chain joins TRBV3-1 to TRBJ2-2, with D perhaps given as TRBD1 or TRBD2 (5 bases each). The CDR3 consists of 14 residues. CDR1 is LGHDT, CDR2 YNNKEL, per germline (reference sequence). This chain's CDR3 is CSSREGPNTGELFF. The CDR3 bases are TGTTCCAGTCGAGAGGGGCCGAACACCGGGGAGCTGTTTTTT.

This clonotype was seen a few times. The chain links TRBV7-2 to TRBJ2-1, with 12 bases fitting TRBD2. This CDR3 spans 16 amino acids. Germline assignment: CDR1 SGHTA and CDR2 FQGNSA. V gave up 6 bases and J gave up 7 bases; unmatched junction bases: 10. For the CDR3, the DNA is TGTGCCAGCAGTTCCTACTCTAGCGGGGGGGCAAATGAGCAGTTCTTC. As protein: CASSSYSSGGANEQFF.

The V and J genes are TRBV12-3 or TRBV12-4 and TRBJ2-5, with 12 nucleotides matching TRBD2. Germline trimming cut 6 bases from V and 6 bases from J; bases unmatched to any gene: 8. This CDR3 has 15 residues. In DNA form, the CDR3 reads TGTGCCAGCAGCCTTACTAGCGGGGGGCTGAAGACCCAGTACTTC. Translating it yields CASSLTSGGLKTQYF.

This clonotype was detected a few times. V usage is TRBV5-1 and J usage is TRBJ1-3; D is unresolved. Trimming stripped 0 bases from V and 0 bases from J, with 13 bases between. The CDR3 extends over 17 amino acids. The germline gives CDR1 SGHRS, CDR2 YFSETQ. CDR3 coding DNA: TGCGCCAGCAGCTTGGGGTGGACGTACAACTCTGGAAACACCATATATTTT. Amino acids: CASSLGWTYNSGNTIYF.

J is TRBJ2-3 and V is TRBV7-9, with a tentative D call TRBD2 (5 bases). Germline CDR1 is SEHNR and CDR2 is FQNEAQ (reference sequence). The V end lost 6 bases, the J end lost 1 base, and 11 bases lay between the germline ends. This CDR3 is built from 14 residues. CDR3 sequence: CASRAGIRTDTQYF. The CDR3 DNA reads as TGTGCCAGCAGGGCGGGCATACGCACAGATACGCAGTATTTT.

The sample holds many counts of this clonotype. This chain links TRBV15 with TRBJ1-2; D might be TRBD1 (5 bases). Germline V gene lookup returns CDR1 LNHNV and CDR2 YYDKDF (reference sequence). The CDR3 is 15 residues long. Between the trimmed V and J ends, which lost 0 bases and 7 bases, there was a span of 15 bases. CDR3 sequence reads: CATSRDLTGWSGYTF. CDR3 nucleotides: TGTGCCACCAGCAGAGATTTAACAGGATGGAGTGGCTACACCTTC.

This clonotype appeared a few times. V and J are TRBV11-2 and TRBJ1-1; 12 nucleotides agree with TRBD1. This CDR3 comprises 20 residues. The germline gives CDR1 SGHAT, CDR2 FQNNGV. J lost 3 bases, V lost 5 bases, and 19 bases had no gene match. CDR3 residues: CASSPGGPGQGAGVDTEAFF. The CDR3 DNA sequence: TGTGCCAGCAGCCCGGGAGGACCGGGACAGGGGGCAGGTGTGGACACTGAAGCTTTCTTT.

This clonotype has more than one count but fewer than ten. This rearrangement joins TRBV4-3 to TRBJ2-4; D call uncertain. V gave up 9 bases and J gave up 7 bases, with 22 bases separating them. The CDR3 is 15 residues long. The germline V gene encodes CDR1 LGHNA and CDR2 YSLEER. CDR3: CASPESSGARNIQYF. The CDR3 coding sequence is TGCGCCAGTCCAGAGTCCTCAGGTGCACGGAACATTCAGTACTTC.

This clonotype was recorded once. The genes are TRBV20-1 and TRBJ2-3; perhaps D is TRBD1 or TRBD2 (5 bases each). The CDR3 is 16 residues long. Germline V CDR1 and CDR2: DFQATT, SNEGSKA (reference sequence). The V gene lost 0 bases and the J gene lost 6 bases, with 19 bases spanning the gap. This CDR3 is CSARDAGAGGFDTQYF. The CDR3 DNA is TGCAGTGCTAGAGATGCCGGGGCAGGAGGCTTCGATACGCAGTATTTT.

This clonotype was seen a few times. The V call is TRBV16, the J call TRBJ2-4; 8 nucleotides line up with TRBD2. In germline, CDR1 is KGHSY, CDR2 FQNENV. The V gene end was trimmed by 0 bases and the J gene end by 8 bases; junction bases not matched to a gene: 6. This CDR3 comprises 15 residues. DNA of the CDR3: TGTGCCAGCAGCCAATCTCGGGGGGGGTCGGACATTCAGTACTTC. This gives the protein CASSQSRGGSDIQYF.

This clonotype was counted many times. The chain joins TRBV9 to TRBJ2-5; TRBD1 matches at 8 bases. Germline V gene data show CDR1 as SGDLS and CDR2 as YYNGEE. The V gene end was trimmed by 0 bases and the J gene end by 4 bases; junction bases not matched to a gene: 5. The CDR3 is 15 amino acids. The CDR3 region is CASSVEGRGRETQYF. The CDR3 coding sequence is TGTGCCAGCAGCGTAGAGGGCAGGGGGCGAGAGACCCAGTACTTC.

This clonotype was detected only a few times. DNA of the CDR3: TGCGCCAGCAGCTTGGAAGGGGACGGCGAGCAGTACTTC. Its protein product is CASSLEGDGEQYF. V and J are TRBV5-1 and TRBJ2-7; D might be TRBD1 or TRBD2, each matching 5 bases. CDR3 length: 13 residues. CDR1 is SGHRS and CDR2 is YFSETQ in the germline V gene. V was pared by 0 bases and J by 6 bases, with 10 bases between.

Many counts were recorded for this clonotype. The chain is built from TRBV12-3 or TRBV12-4 and TRBJ2-1; 13 bases align to TRBD2. The CDR3 length is 15 residues. V was pared by 5 bases and J by 6 bases, with 4 bases of the junction left unmatched. The CDR3 bases are TGTGCCAGCAGTGCACTAGCGGGGGGGCCCAATGAGCAGTTCTTC. It is translated as CASSALAGGPNEQFF.

The J gene is TRBJ2-4, the V gene TRBV20-1; D might be TRBD2 (6 bases). The length of the CDR3 is 13 residues. The germline V gene encodes CDR1 DFQATT and CDR2 SNEGSKA (reference sequence). V was trimmed by 6 bases and J by 3 bases, leaving 12 bases between them. The chain's CDR3 is CSARGLRKNIQYF. The CDR3 DNA sequence: TGCAGTGCAAGGGGACTTCGCAAAAACATTCAGTACTTC.

This clonotype was detected only a few times. V usage is TRBV20-1 and J usage is TRBJ2-1; TRBD2 might be the D (5 bases). The V end was cut by 3 bases, the J end by 9 bases, with 27 bases between. From germline, CDR1 is DFQATT and CDR2 SNEGSKA (reference sequence). CDR3 length: 17 amino acids. CDR3 sequence (DNA): TGCAGTGCTAGGACTACCCGTCGGACCCCATACCGCGGTGAGCAGTTCTTC. Its translation is CSARTTRRTPYRGEQFF.

The rearrangement joins TRBV6-1 to TRBJ1-4; D not certain. From germline, CDR1 is MNHNS and CDR2 SASEGT. This CDR3 region has 16 residues. Trimming removed 3 bases at V and 8 bases at J, with 19 bases between. CDR3 nucleotide sequence: TGTGCCAGCAGTGACCCAAACAGCGGTGGGAACGAAAAACTGTTTTTT. Translation gives CASSDPNSGGNEKLFF.

The chain recombines TRBV7-2 with TRBJ2-3; D ambiguous. V was shortened by 5 bases and J by 5 bases, with 20 bases between the two germline ends. The CDR3 is 16 residues long. Germline assignment: CDR1 SGHTA and CDR2 FQGNSA. The CDR3 region has the DNA TGTGCCAGCAGCCTACCCATATATGCAGAGAGAGATACGCAGTATTTT. Translation gives CASSLPIYAERDTQYF.

The chain links TRBV7-9 to TRBJ2-1; D remains ambiguous. V was clipped by 3 bases and J by 12 bases, with 18 bases between them. Germline V lookup: CDR1 SEHNR, CDR2 FQNEAQ (reference sequence). This CDR3 has 14 amino acids. Written as DNA, the CDR3 is TGTGCCAGCAGCTTGCCGACGGATTCCCATCGGCAGTTCTTC. It codes for CASSLPTDSHRQFF.

CDR3 sequence: CSVEEGLAGGPKKQYF. In DNA form, the CDR3 reads TGCAGCGTTGAAGAGGGACTAGCGGGGGGACCCAAGAAGCAGTACTTC. The V gene is TRBV29-1, the J gene TRBJ2-7; 15 positions agree with TRBD2. The CDR3 has 16 residues. Germline CDR1 and CDR2: SQVTM and ANQGSEA. The ends lost 0 bases at V and 8 bases at J; junction bases unmatched: 8.

Only a few counts were recorded for this clonotype. V usage is TRBV12-3 or TRBV12-4 and J usage is TRBJ2-1; D could derive from TRBD1 or TRBD2 (5 bases each). The CDR3 extends over 15 amino acids. The ends were cut back, 7 bases at V and 6 bases at J, with 19 bases in the middle. Here the CDR3 DNA reads TGTGCCAGCACCCGACGTGGGGGAACGGGCAATGAGCAGTTCTTC. It codes for CASTRRGGTGNEQFF.

The chain employs TRBV7-2 and TRBJ2-4; D is ambiguous. The germline CDR1 and CDR2 sequences are SGHTA and FQGNSA. Trimming took 6 bases from V and 0 from J, leaving 6 bases between them. This CDR3 contains 13 residues. CDR3 region: CASSTKAKNIQYF. CDR3 coding DNA: TGTGCCAGCAGTACCAAAGCCAAAAACATTCAGTACTTC.

The CDR3 spells CASSLPGQGAGTDTQYF. In DNA form, the CDR3 reads TGTGCCAGCAGCTTGCCAGGGCAGGGTGCGGGCACAGATACGCAGTATTTT. This chain connects TRBV5-6 to TRBJ2-3; D is perhaps TRBD1 (5 bases). CDR1 and CDR2 from the germline V gene are SGHDT and YYEEEE. V shed 1 base and J shed 1 base, with 16 bases lying between them. The CDR3 extends over 17 amino acids. The full variable domain, rest sourced from reference TRBV5-6 and TRBJ2-3, is DAGVTQSPTHLIKTRGQQVTLRCSPKSGHDTVSWYQQALGQGPQFIFQYYEEEERQRGNFPDRFSGHQFPNYSSELNVNALLLGDSALYLCASSLPGQGAGTDTQYFGPGTRLTVL.

V gene TRBV18 combines with J gene TRBJ2-6; D gene ambiguous. Trimming removed 3 bases from V and 2 bases from J, with 8 bases in between. The length of the CDR3 is 15 residues. Germline V gene data show CDR1 as KGHSH and CDR2 as LQKENI. CDR3 sequence (DNA): TGTGCCAGCTCACCTTCTCTCCCTGGGGCCAACGTCCTGACTTTC. This encodes CASSPSLPGANVLTF.

A few counts support this clonotype. This chain joins TRBV5-4 and TRBJ2-3; 8 bases fit TRBD2. Germline V gene lookup returns CDR1 SGHNT and CDR2 YYREEE (reference sequence). J lost 5 bases, V lost 6 bases, and 8 bases had no gene match. The CDR3 has 14 residues. CDR3 DNA sequence: TGTGCCAGCAAACGGGGGGGCGGCGGAGATACGCAGTATTTT. This sequence encodes CASKRGGGGDTQYF.

The sample holds a few counts of this clonotype. This chain joins TRBV4-3 and TRBJ2-4; D tentatively fits TRBD1 or TRBD2 (5 bases each). Trimming removed 0 bases at V and 6 bases at J, with 12 bases between. Germline V gives CDR1 LGHNA, CDR2 YSLEER. This CDR3 contains 15 residues. CDR3 protein: CASSQDLSGTNIQYF. The DNA of the CDR3 is TGCGCCAGCAGCCAAGATCTCTCTGGGACAAACATTCAGTACTTC.

This clonotype turned up a few times. This rearrangement joins TRBV11-2 to TRBJ2-7, with D possibly TRBD2 on 6 matching bases. The CDR3 runs to 15 residues. Germline V CDR1 and CDR2: SGHAT, FQNNGV. CDR3 region: CASSVDLGSREEQYV. The CDR3 DNA follows: TGTGCCAGCAGCGTAGATCTCGGGAGCCGGGAAGAGCAGTACGTC.

V usage is TRBV29-1 and J usage is TRBJ2-2; 7 bases are a match to TRBD1. With 6 bases clipped from V and 5 bases from J, the junction kept 3 bases outside the gene matches. Germline-derived CDR1 and CDR2 are SQVTM and ANQGSEA. CDR3 length equals 12 residues. CDR3 DNA sequence: TGCAGCGTATTCAGGGGGACCGGGGAGCTGTTTTTT. It codes for CSVFRGTGELFF.

Only a few counts were recorded for this clonotype. This chain links TRBV7-3 with TRBJ2-1; 11 bases are shared with TRBD2. The V gene end was trimmed by 8 bases and the J gene end by 6 bases; junction bases not matched to a gene: 6. This CDR3 spans 14 amino acids. Germline CDR1 reads SGHTA; CDR2 reads FQGTGA. CDR3 DNA: TGTGCCAGCGCTATAGGACTAGCGGGCAATGAGCAGTTCTTC. As protein: CASAIGLAGNEQFF.

This clonotype was seen only a few times. V is TRBV20-1 and J is TRBJ2-2; unclear D gene. The length of the CDR3 is 14 residues. The germline V and J ends were trimmed by 2 bases and 5 bases, with 12 bases remaining between them. Looked up from germline, CDR1 is DFQATT and CDR2 is SNEGSKA (reference sequence). The CDR3 sequence is CSARPFQGTGELFF. The CDR3 region has the DNA TGCAGTGCTAGACCCTTCCAAGGGACCGGGGAGCTGTTTTTT.